This TCR beta chain emerged from a study of spatial heterogeneity in lung cancer. Findings and limits, study-wide: Whereas they appeared in blood less at follow-up, ubiquitous expanded tumor TCRs appeared there more at resection.

CDR1 DFQATT and CDR2 SNEGSKA come from the germline V gene (reference sequence). Between the trimmed V and J ends, which lost 3 bases and 3 bases, there was a span of 6 bases. There are 11 residues in the CDR3. MiXCR, run by TCRdb on the 5' RACE reads, gives a single entry per CDR3 protein. The table has over 85,000 distinct CDR3 sequences, approximately 20% seen once; the top ten hold about a fifth. The time point denotes: blood at routine non-recurrence follow-up after resection. Details on this clonotype: Its specificity is unknown.

This receptor was obtained from a male donor with early-stage non-small cell lung cancer. Sequenced material: PBMCs, taken at follow-up. V usage is TRBV20-1 and J usage is TRBJ2-7; TRBD2 is a possible D gene (6 bases). CDR3 coding DNA: TGCAGTGCTAGGGACTACTACGAGCAGTACTTC. Protein sequence: CSARDYYEQYF.